This is a list of T cell receptor beta chains from one sample in a study of T-cell memory formation after mild COVID-19. MiXCR, run by TCRdb on the 5' RACE reads, gives a single entry per CDR3 protein. The table lists approximately 410,000 distinct CDR3 sequences, 23% of them singletons, with under 15% in the top ten. The sample consisted of PBMCs or a T cell subset sorted from them (not recorded which). All receptors come from an adult woman who had mild COVID-19 (a few samples of this study predate the infection). Cell type and time point are not known. Both conserved end residues are part of each CDR3. The order of the fields is J gene, clone size, D gene, CDR3 length, V gene, CDR3 DNA, CDR3 protein. D genes are given only for firm matches. Expanded clones get a size class; other rows say once, few or many, or leave the size out.

J gene: TRBJ2-5; clone size: few; D gene: .; CDR3 length: 14; V gene: TRBV15; CDR3 DNA: TGTGCCACCAGCAGAGAAGACCACCAAGAGACCCAGTACTTC; CDR3 protein: CATSREDHQETQYF
J gene: TRBJ2-3; clone size: few; D gene: .; CDR3 length: 16; V gene: TRBV5-4; CDR3 DNA: TGTGCCAGCAGCTTGGTTGGTGGGACCCGCACAGATACGCAGTATTTT; CDR3 protein: CASSLVGGTRTDTQYF
J gene: TRBJ2-5; clone size: few; D gene: .; CDR3 length: 12; V gene: TRBV12-3/TRBV12-4; CDR3 DNA: TGTGCCAGCAGATACAGGGCGGAGACCCAGTACTTC; CDR3 protein: CASRYRAETQYF
J gene: TRBJ2-7; clone size: few; D gene: .; CDR3 length: 12; V gene: TRBV6-6; CDR3 DNA: TGTGCCAGCAGAGACGGAGGGGTCGAGCAGTACTTC; CDR3 protein: CASRDGGVEQYF
J gene: TRBJ2-1; clone size: few; D gene: .; CDR3 length: 11; V gene: TRBV5-1; CDR3 DNA: TGCGCCAGCAGCGCCGAGGGTGAGCAGTTCTTC; CDR3 protein: CASSAEGEQFF
J gene: TRBJ2-2; clone size: few; D gene: TRBD2; CDR3 length: 19; V gene: TRBV4-2; CDR3 DNA: TGTGCCAGCAGCCCCGGGACTAGCGGGGGGGCCTTTCCGACCGGGGAGCTGTTTTTT; CDR3 protein: CASSPGTSGGAFPTGELFF
J gene: TRBJ2-7; clone size: few; D gene: TRBD1; CDR3 length: 15; V gene: TRBV7-9; CDR3 DNA: TGTGCCAGCAGACCCGCCGGGACAGGGGGCTACGAGCAGTACTTC; CDR3 protein: CASRPAGTGGYEQYF
J gene: TRBJ1-2; clone size: few; D gene: .; CDR3 length: 15; V gene: TRBV4-3; CDR3 DNA: TGCGCCAGCAGCCAAGATCTGACAGACTCCTATGGCTACACCTTC; CDR3 protein: CASSQDLTDSYGYTF
J gene: TRBJ2-3; clone size: many; D gene: TRBD2; CDR3 length: 15; V gene: TRBV5-1; CDR3 DNA: TGCGCCAGCAGCTTGGGCTCTCTAGCGGCGGATACGCAGTATTTT; CDR3 protein: CASSLGSLAADTQYF
J gene: TRBJ2-1; clone size: .; D gene: .; CDR3 length: 12; V gene: TRBV7-9; CDR3 DNA: TGTGCCAGCAACTCTCTTTACAATGAGCAGTTCTTC; CDR3 protein: CASNSLYNEQFF
J gene: TRBJ2-3; clone size: once; D gene: TRBD2; CDR3 length: 15; V gene: TRBV7-3; CDR3 DNA: TGTGCCAGCAGGACGACTAGCGGACCCACAGATACGCAGTATTTT; CDR3 protein: CASRTTSGPTDTQYF
J gene: TRBJ2-5; clone size: .; D gene: .; CDR3 length: 14; V gene: TRBV7-9; CDR3 DNA: TGTGCCAGCAGCCCGCGGCGGGGTCAAGAGACCCAGTACTTC; CDR3 protein: CASSPRRGQETQYF
J gene: TRBJ1-4; clone size: few; D gene: .; CDR3 length: 14; V gene: TRBV7-9; CDR3 DNA: TGTGCCAGCCGAAGCGGCCTAAGGGATGAAAAACTGTTTTTT; CDR3 protein: CASRSGLRDEKLFF
J gene: TRBJ2-1; clone size: once; D gene: TRBD2; CDR3 length: 15; V gene: TRBV2; CDR3 DNA: TGTGCCAGCTTAGCCAGGCTAGCGGGGGCCAATGAGCAGTTCTTC; CDR3 protein: CASLARLAGANEQFF
J gene: TRBJ1-3; clone size: few; D gene: .; CDR3 length: 17; V gene: TRBV7-9; CDR3 DNA: TGTGCCAGCAGCCGTGGGATGGCCCTTAGCTCTGGAAACACCATATATTTT; CDR3 protein: CASSRGMALSSGNTIYF
J gene: TRBJ2-3; clone size: few; D gene: .; CDR3 length: 13; V gene: TRBV7-9; CDR3 DNA: TGTGCCAGCAGCCAGTGGAGCACAGATACGCAGTATTTT; CDR3 protein: CASSQWSTDTQYF
J gene: TRBJ1-2; clone size: once; D gene: .; CDR3 length: 17; V gene: TRBV10-3; CDR3 DNA: TGTGCCATCAGTGCCATTTTTACTCCAGGCACAGACTATGGCTACACCTTC; CDR3 protein: CAISAIFTPGTDYGYTF
J gene: TRBJ2-7; clone size: .; D gene: TRBD2; CDR3 length: 13; V gene: TRBV30; CDR3 DNA: TGTGCCTGGAAGGGACTAAGCTCCTACGAGCAGTACTTC; CDR3 protein: CAWKGLSSYEQYF
J gene: TRBJ2-1; clone size: few; D gene: TRBD2; CDR3 length: 15; V gene: TRBV12-3/TRBV12-4; CDR3 DNA: TGTGCCAGCAGTTGGAGGACTAGCGCGAACAATGAGCAGTTCTTC; CDR3 protein: CASSWRTSANNEQFF
J gene: TRBJ2-2; clone size: .; D gene: TRBD2; CDR3 length: 15; V gene: TRBV7-9; CDR3 DNA: TGTGCCAGCAGCCATCCTACTAGCGCCCCCGGGGAGCTGTTTTTT; CDR3 protein: CASSHPTSAPGELFF
J gene: TRBJ2-7; clone size: few; D gene: TRBD2; CDR3 length: 13; V gene: TRBV7-8; CDR3 DNA: TGTGCCAGCAGCTTAAGCGGGGGGGTTGAGCAGTACTTC; CDR3 protein: CASSLSGGVEQYF
J gene: TRBJ2-7; clone size: .; D gene: TRBD1; CDR3 length: 14; V gene: TRBV12-3/TRBV12-4; CDR3 DNA: TGTGCCAGCAGTTTAAACAGGGGTTTGAGCGAGCAGTACTTC; CDR3 protein: CASSLNRGLSEQYF
J gene: TRBJ2-1; clone size: few; D gene: .; CDR3 length: 14; V gene: TRBV28; CDR3 DNA: TGTGCCAGCAGAGGACGAGGGTCCTACAATGAGCAGTTCTTC; CDR3 protein: CASRGRGSYNEQFF
J gene: TRBJ1-4; clone size: .; D gene: .; CDR3 length: 15; V gene: TRBV7-9; CDR3 DNA: TGTGCCAGCAGCTGGGGTTCTTCAACTAATGAAAAACTGTTTTTT; CDR3 protein: CASSWGSSTNEKLFF
J gene: TRBJ1-2; clone size: .; D gene: .; CDR3 length: 16; V gene: TRBV7-9; CDR3 DNA: TGTGCCAGCAGTTCGGTAGCGGGGGCCGGTTGGCATGGCTACACCTTC; CDR3 protein: CASSSVAGAGWHGYTF
J gene: TRBJ1-1; clone size: .; D gene: .; CDR3 length: 14; V gene: TRBV23-1; CDR3 DNA: TGCGCCAGCAGTCAGCAGGATGCGAACACTGAAGCTTTCTTT; CDR3 protein: CASSQQDANTEAFF
J gene: TRBJ2-6; clone size: .; D gene: .; CDR3 length: 16; V gene: TRBV5-1; CDR3 DNA: TGCGCCAGCAGCGTCCGGAGGGACTCTGGGGCCAACGTCCTGACTTTC; CDR3 protein: CASSVRRDSGANVLTF